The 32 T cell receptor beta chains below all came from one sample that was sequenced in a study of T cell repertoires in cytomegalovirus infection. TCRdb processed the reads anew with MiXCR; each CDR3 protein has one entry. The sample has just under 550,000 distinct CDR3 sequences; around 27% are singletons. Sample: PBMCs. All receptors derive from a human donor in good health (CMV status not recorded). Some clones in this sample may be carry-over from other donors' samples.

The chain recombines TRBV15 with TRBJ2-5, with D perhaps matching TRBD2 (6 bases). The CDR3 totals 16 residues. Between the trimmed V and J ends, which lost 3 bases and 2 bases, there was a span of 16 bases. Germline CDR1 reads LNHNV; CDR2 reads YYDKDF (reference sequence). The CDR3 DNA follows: TGTGCCACCAGCAGTCCAACCTTGGCGGGGCAAGAGACCCAGTACTTC. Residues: CATSSPTLAGQETQYF.

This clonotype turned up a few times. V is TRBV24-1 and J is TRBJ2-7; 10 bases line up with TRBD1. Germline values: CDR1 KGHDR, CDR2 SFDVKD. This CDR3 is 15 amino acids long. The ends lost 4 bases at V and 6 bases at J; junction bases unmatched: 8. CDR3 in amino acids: CATSETGTGVGEQYF. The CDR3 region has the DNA TGTGCCACCAGTGAGACCGGGACAGGGGTTGGCGAGCAGTACTTC.

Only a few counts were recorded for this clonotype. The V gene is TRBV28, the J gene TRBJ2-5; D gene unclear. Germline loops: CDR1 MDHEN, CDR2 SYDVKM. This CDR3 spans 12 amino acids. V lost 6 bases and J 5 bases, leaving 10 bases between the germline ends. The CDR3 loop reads CASRGFAETQYF. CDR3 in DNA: TGTGCCAGCAGGGGATTCGCGGAGACCCAGTACTTC.

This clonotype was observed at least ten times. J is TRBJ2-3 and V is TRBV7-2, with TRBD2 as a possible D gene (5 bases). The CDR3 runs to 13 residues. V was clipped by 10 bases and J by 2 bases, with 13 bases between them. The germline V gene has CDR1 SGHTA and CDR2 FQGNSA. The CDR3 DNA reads TGTGCCACCACTAGTTTTTTCACAGATACGCAGTATTTT. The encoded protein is CATTSFFTDTQYF.

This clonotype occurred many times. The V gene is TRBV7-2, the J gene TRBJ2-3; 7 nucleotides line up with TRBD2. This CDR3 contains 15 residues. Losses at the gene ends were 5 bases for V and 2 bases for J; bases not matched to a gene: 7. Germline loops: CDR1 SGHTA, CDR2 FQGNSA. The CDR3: CASSSQRGITDTQYF. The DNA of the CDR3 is TGTGCCAGCAGCAGCCAGCGGGGAATCACAGATACGCAGTATTTT.

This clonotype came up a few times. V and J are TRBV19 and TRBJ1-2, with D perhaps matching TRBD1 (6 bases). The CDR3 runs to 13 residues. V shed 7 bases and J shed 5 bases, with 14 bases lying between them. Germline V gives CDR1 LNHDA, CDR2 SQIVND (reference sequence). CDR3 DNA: TGTGCCAGTATTCGACCAGGGGAATATGGCTACACCTTC. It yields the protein CASIRPGEYGYTF.

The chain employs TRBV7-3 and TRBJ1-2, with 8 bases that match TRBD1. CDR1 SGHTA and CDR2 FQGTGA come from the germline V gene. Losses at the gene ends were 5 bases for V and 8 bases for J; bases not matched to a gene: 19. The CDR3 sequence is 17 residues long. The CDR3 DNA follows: TGTGCCAGCAGCCCTTTACGGGGGGGCAGGGGGCGCAGAGGCTACACCTTC. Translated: CASSPLRGGRGRRGYTF.

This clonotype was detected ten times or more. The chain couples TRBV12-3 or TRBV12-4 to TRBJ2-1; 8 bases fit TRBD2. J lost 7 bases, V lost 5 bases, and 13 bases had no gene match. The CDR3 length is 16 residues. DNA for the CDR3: TGTGCCAGCAGTCTAAGCGGGAGACCGCAAGGGAATGAGCAGTTCTTC. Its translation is CASSLSGRPQGNEQFF.

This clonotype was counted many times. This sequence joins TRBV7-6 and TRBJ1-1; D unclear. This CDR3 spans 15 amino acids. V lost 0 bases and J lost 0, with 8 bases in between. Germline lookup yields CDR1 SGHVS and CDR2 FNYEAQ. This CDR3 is CASSLASTMNTEAFF. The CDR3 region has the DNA TGTGCCAGCAGCTTAGCCAGCACCATGAACACTGAAGCTTTCTTT.

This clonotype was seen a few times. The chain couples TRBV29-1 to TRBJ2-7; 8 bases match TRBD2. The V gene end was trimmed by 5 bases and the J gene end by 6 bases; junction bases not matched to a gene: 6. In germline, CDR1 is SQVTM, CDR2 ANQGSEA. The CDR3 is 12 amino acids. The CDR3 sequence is CSVPLSGSEQYV. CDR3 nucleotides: TGCAGCGTTCCTCTCAGCGGGAGCGAGCAGTACGTC.

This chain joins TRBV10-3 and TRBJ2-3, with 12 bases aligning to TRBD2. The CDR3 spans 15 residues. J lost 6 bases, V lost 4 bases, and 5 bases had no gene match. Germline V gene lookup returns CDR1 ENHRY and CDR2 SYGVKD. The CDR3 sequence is CAISVGLAGRDTQYF. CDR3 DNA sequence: TGTGCCATCAGTGTAGGACTAGCGGGACGGGATACGCAGTATTTT.

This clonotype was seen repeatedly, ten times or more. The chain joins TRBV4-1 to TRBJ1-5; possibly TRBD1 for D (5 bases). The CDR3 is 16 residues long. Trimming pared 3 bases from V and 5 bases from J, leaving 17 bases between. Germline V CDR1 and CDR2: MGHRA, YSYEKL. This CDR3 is CASSQRLTDRYQPQHF. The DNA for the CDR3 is TGCGCCAGCAGCCAGAGGTTGACAGATAGGTATCAGCCCCAGCATTTT.

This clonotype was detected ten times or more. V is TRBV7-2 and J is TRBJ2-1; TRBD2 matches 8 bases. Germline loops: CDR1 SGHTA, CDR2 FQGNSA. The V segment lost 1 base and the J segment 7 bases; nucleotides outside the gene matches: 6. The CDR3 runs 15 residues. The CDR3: CASSLVGRARNEQFF. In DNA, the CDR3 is TGTGCCAGCAGCTTAGTCGGGAGGGCCCGGAATGAGCAGTTCTTC. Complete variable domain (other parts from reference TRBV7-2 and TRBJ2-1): GAGVSQSPSNKVTEKGKDVELRCDPISGHTALYWYRQSLGQGLEFLIYFQGNSAPDKSGLPSDRFSAERTGGSVSTLTIQRTQQEDSAVYLCASSLVGRARNEQFFGPGTRLTVL.

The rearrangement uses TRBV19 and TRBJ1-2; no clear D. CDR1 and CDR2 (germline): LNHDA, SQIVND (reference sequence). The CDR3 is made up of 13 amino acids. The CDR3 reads CATSPEGDYGYTF. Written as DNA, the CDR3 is TGTGCGACAAGCCCAGAAGGAGACTATGGCTACACCTTC.

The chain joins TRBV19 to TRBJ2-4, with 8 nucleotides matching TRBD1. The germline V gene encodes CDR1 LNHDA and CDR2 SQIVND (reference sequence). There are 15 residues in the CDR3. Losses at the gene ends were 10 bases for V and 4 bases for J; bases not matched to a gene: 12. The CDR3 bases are TGTGCCACGCGTTCCGGGACAGGCCATAAAAACATTCAGTACTTC. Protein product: CATRSGTGHKNIQYF.

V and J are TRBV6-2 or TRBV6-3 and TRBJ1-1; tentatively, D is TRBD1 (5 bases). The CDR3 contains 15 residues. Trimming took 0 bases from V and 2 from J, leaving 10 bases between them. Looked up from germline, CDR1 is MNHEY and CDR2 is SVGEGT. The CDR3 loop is CASSYSTGANTEAFF. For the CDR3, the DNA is TGTGCCAGCAGTTACTCGACTGGGGCCAACACTGAAGCTTTCTTT.

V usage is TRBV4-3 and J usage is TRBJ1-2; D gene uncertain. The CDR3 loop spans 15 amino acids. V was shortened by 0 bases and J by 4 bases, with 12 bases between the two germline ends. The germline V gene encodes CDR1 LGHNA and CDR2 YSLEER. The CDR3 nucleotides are TGCGCCAGCAGCCAAGAATTTCAGGAGTCCTATGGCTACACCTTC. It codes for CASSQEFQESYGYTF.

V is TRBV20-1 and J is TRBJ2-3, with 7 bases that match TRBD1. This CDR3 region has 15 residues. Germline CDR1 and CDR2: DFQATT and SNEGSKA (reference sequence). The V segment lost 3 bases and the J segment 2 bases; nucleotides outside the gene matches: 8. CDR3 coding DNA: TGCAGTGCTAGCCGGGACAGTTTATCCACAGATACGCAGTATTTT. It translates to CSASRDSLSTDTQYF.

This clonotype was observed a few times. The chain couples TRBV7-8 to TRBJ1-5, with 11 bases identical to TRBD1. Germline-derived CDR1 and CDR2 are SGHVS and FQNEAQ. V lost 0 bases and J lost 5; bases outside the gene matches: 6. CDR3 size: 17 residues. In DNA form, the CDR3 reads TGTGCCAGCAGCTTAGCCGGGACAGGGGGTAAATATCAGCCCCAGCATTTT. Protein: CASSLAGTGGKYQPQHF.

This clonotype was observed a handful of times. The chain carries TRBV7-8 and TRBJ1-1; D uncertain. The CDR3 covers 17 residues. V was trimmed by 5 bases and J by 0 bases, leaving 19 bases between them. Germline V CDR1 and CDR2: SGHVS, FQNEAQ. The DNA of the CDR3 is TGTGCCAGCAGCCCCAGGACTGACGGCGTTCTGAACACTGAAGCTTTCTTT. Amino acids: CASSPRTDGVLNTEAFF.

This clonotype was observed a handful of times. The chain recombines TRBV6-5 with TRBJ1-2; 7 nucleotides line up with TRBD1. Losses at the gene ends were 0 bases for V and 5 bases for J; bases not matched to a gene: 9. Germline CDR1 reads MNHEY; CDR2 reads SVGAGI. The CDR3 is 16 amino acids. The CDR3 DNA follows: TGTGCCAGCAGTTACTCGAATTCAGGGGGAACATATGGCTACACCTTC. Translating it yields CASSYSNSGGTYGYTF.

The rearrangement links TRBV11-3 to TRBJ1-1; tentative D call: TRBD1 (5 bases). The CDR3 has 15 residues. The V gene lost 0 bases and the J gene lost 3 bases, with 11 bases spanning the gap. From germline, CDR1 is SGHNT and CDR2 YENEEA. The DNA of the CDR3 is TGTGCCAGCAGCTTAGAACGGGGGTCCGACACTGAAGCTTTCTTT. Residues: CASSLERGSDTEAFF.

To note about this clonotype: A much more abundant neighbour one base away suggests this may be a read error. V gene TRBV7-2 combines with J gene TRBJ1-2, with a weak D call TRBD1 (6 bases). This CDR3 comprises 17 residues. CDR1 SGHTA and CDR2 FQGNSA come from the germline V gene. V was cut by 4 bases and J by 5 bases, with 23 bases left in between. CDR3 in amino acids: CASSSQPPRRGGYGYTF. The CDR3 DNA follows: TGTGCCAGCAGCTCACAACCCCCGAGAAGGGGGGGATATGGCTACACCTTC.

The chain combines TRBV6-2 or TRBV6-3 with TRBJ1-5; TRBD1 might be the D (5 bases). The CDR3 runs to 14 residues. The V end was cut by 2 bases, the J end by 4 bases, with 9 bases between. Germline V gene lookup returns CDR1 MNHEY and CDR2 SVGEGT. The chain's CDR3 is CASSYQGGNQPQHF. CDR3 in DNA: TGTGCCAGCAGTTACCAGGGAGGGAATCAGCCCCAGCATTTT.

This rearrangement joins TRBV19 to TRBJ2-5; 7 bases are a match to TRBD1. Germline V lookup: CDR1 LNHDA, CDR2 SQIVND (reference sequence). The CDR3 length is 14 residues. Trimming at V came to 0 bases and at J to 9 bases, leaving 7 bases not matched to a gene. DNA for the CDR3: TGTGCCAGTAGTATAGAACCGGGACAGTCGTCCCAGTACTTC. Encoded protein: CASSIEPGQSSQYF.

The CDR3 nucleotides are TGCAGTGCTGGAAGGGAAGAGACCCAGTACTTC. Amino acids: CSAGREETQYF. This chain links TRBV20-1 with TRBJ2-5, with no clear D. V was clipped by 5 bases and J by 3 bases, with 7 bases between them. The germline gives CDR1 DFQATT, CDR2 SNEGSKA (reference sequence). This CDR3 contains 11 residues.

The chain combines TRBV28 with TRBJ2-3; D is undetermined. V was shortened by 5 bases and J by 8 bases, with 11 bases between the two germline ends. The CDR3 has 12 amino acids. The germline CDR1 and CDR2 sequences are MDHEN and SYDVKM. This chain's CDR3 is CASSDSPRTQYF. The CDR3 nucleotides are TGTGCCAGCAGTGACTCCCCTCGTACGCAGTATTTT.

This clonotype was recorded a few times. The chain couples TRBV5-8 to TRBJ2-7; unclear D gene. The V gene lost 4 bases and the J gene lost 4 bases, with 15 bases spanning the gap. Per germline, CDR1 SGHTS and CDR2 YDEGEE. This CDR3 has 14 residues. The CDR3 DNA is TGTGCCAGCAGCCCGGCCCCCCACTTTTACGAGCAGTACTTC. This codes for CASSPAPHFYEQYF. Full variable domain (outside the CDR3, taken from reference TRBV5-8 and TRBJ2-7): EAGVTQSPTHLIKTRGQQATLRCSPISGHTSVYWYQQALGLGLQFLLWYDEGEERNRGNFPPRFSGRQFPNYSSELNVNALELEDSALYLCASSPAPHFYEQYFGPGTRLTVT.

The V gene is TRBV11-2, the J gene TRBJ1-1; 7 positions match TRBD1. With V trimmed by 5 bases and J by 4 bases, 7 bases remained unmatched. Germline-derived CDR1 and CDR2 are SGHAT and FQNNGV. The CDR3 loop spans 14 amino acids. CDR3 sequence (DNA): TGTGCCAGCAGCGGAAGGGGGCGAGGCACTGAAGCTTTCTTT. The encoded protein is CASSGRGRGTEAFF.

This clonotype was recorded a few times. As DNA, the CDR3 is TGTGCCAGCAGCATAGGTGAGCAGTTCTTC. Its protein product is CASSIGEQFF. The rearrangement joins TRBV7-2 to TRBJ2-1, with unresolved D. The V gene's germline CDR1 is SGHTA and CDR2 FQGNSA. The V end lost 5 bases, the J end lost 9 bases, and 5 bases lay between the germline ends. CDR3 length equals 10 residues. Filled out from reference TRBV7-2 and TRBJ2-1, the complete variable domain reads GAGVSQSPSNKVTEKGKDVELRCDPISGHTALYWYRQSLGQGLEFLIYFQGNSAPDKSGLPSDRFSAERTGGSVSTLTIQRTQQEDSAVYLCASSIGEQFFGPGTRLTVL.

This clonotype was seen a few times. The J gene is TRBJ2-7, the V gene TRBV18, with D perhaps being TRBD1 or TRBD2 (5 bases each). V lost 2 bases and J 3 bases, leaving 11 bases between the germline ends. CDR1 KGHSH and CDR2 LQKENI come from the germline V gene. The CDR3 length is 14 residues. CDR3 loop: CASSPTGTRYEQYV. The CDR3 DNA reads TGTGCCAGCTCACCAACCGGGACGCGCTACGAGCAGTACGTC.

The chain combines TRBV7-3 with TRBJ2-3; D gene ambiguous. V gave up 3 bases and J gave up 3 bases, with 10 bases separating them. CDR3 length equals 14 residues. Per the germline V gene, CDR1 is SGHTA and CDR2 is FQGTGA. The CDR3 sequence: CASSFRTPTDTQYF. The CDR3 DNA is TGTGCCAGCAGCTTTAGGACCCCGACAGATACGCAGTATTTT.